This T cell receptor beta chain originates from a study of shared clonotypes between healthy human individuals. The overall study: Sampling drew on donors who were a couple of women and a few men aged 18 to 49. Each donor contributed plates that comprised three CD4 naive, three CD4 memory, two CD8 naive and one CD8 memory. Study-level results: Against clonotypes common to all four donors, non-shared ones had lower generation probabilities.

Sequencing was performed with immunoSEQ multiplex PCR; in TCRdb, only in-frame clones are kept and a portion is missing. The sample has more than 2 million clones; almost 96% are singletons. To note about this clone: The antigen remains unidentified.

Trimming left V 2 bases short and J 0 bases short, with 14 bases between. The CDR3 consists of 17 residues. The V gene's germline CDR1 is KGHSH and CDR2 LQKENI. The rearrangement joins TRBV18 to TRBJ1-3; D gene ambiguous. Sequenced material: naive CD4+ T cells sorted from blood. The subset here: CD45RA+ positively selected. The clonotype comes from a man aged 18 to 30 in good health. This chain's CDR3 is CASSPFMAAPSGNTIYF. CDR3 sequence (DNA): TGTGCCAGCTCACCATTTATGGCGGCCCCCTCTGGAAACACCATATATTTT.